This TCR beta chain comes out of a study of CD8+CD57+ T cells in acquired aplastic anemia. Study-level information: CD4+ and CD8+ cells, once sorted, gave DNA averaging roughly 3.2 ug. General study findings and limits: The same twenty-nine CD8+ CDR3 sequences occurred in patients and in controls.

The sequenced patients had an expansion of CD8+CD57+ cells seen by flow cytometry. As regards this clonotype: Its antigen remains unidentified.

Profiling of TCR beta VDJ combinations and CDR3 sequences used genomic DNA as template. TCRdb passed the reads through MiXCR, listing each CDR3 protein once. The sample has over 250,000 distinct CDR3 sequences; approximately 60% are singletons. Sequencing used sorted CD4+, CD8+, or CD8+CD57+ T cells (not recorded which) from PBMCs. The sequence came from a human donor with aplastic anemia.

The CDR3 region is CAINQGDTDTQYF. The CDR3 DNA reads as TGTGCCATCAACCAGGGTGACACAGATACGCAGTATTTT. The chain recombines TRBV10-3 with TRBJ2-3; D may be TRBD1 (5 bases). The V gene's germline CDR1 is ENHRY and CDR2 SYGVKD. Trimming took off 7 bases at V and 2 bases at J, with 10 bases between the two ends. This CDR3 has 13 residues.